This TCR beta chain is from a study of T-cell reconstitution after alpha-beta-depleted transplantation in children. Preparation of the TCRbeta library involved a method that used unique molecular identifiers. TCRdb analysed the PCR reads with MiXCR anew, one entry per CDR3 protein. The sample contains 500,000 or so distinct CDR3 sequences, roughly 33% of which appear only once. Unmatched junction bases numbered 6, after V lost 0 bases and J lost 1 base. The CDR3 runs to 17 residues. Germline lookup yields CDR1 SGHAT and CDR2 FQNNGV. There are a few counts of this clonotype. The rearrangement joins TRBV11-2 to TRBJ2-1; 7 bases are a match to TRBD1. The input for sequencing was PBMCs from the stem cell graft donor, taken from the stem cell graft. The clonotype was recovered from a human donor who donated a stem cell graft to a child with aplastic anemia. Written as DNA, the CDR3 is TGTGCCAGCAGCTTAGATCGGGACAGACATTCCTACAATGAGCAGTTCTTC. This gives the protein CASSLDRDRHSYNEQFF.